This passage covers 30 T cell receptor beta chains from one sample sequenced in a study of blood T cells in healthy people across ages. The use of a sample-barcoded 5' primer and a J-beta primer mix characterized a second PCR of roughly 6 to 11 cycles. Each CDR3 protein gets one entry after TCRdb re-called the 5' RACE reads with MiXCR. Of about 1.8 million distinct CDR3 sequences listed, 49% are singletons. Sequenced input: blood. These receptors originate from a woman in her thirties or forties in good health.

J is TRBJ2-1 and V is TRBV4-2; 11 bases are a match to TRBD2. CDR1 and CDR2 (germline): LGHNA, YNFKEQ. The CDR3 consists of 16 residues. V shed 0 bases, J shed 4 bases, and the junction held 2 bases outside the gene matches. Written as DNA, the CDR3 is TGTGCCAGCAGCCAAGAGGGGACTAGCGGTTACAATGAGCAGTTCTTC. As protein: CASSQEGTSGYNEQFF.

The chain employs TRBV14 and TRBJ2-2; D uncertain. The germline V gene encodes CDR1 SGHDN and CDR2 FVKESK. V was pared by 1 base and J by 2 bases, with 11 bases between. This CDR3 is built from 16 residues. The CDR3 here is CASSQGIHPNTGELFF. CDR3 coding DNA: TGTGCCAGCAGCCAAGGAATTCACCCTAACACCGGGGAGCTGTTTTTT. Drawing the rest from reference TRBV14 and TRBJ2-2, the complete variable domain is EAGVTQFPSHSVIEKGQTVTLRCDPISGHDNLYWYRRVMGKEIKFLLHFVKESKQDESGMPNNRFLAERTGGTYSTLKVQPAELEDSGVYFCASSQGIHPNTGELFFGEGSRLTVL.

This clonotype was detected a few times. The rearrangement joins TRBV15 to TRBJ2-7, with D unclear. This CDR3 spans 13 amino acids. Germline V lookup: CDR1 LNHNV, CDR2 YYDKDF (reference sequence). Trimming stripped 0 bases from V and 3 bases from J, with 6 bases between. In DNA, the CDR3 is TGTGCCACCAGCAGAGATCAAGTCTACGAGCAGTACTTC. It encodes CATSRDQVYEQYF.

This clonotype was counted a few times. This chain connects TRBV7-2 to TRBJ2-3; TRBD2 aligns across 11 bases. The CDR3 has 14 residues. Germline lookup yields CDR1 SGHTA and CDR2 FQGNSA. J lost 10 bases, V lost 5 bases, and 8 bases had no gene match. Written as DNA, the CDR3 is TGTGCCAGCAGCCCAGGGACTAGCGGCGCTCCGCAGTATTTT. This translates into CASSPGTSGAPQYF.

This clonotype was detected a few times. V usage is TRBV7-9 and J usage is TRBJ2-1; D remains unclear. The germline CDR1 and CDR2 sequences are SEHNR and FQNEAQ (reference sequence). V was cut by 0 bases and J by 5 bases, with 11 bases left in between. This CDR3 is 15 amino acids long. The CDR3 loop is CASSLAGYDDNEQFF. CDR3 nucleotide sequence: TGTGCCAGCAGCTTAGCAGGGTATGATGACAATGAGCAGTTCTTC.

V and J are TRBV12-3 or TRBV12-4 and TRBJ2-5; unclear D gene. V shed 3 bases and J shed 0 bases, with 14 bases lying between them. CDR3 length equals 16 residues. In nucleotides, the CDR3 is TGTGCCAGCAGTTTTTCGGAGTGGGCCCACCAAGAGACCCAGTACTTC. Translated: CASSFSEWAHQETQYF.

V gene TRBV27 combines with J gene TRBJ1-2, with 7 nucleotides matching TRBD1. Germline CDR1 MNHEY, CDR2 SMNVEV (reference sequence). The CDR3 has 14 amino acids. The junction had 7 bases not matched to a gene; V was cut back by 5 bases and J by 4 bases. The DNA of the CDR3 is TGTGCCAGCAGTGAGCGAGGGACAGTCTATGGCTACACCTTC. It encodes CASSERGTVYGYTF.

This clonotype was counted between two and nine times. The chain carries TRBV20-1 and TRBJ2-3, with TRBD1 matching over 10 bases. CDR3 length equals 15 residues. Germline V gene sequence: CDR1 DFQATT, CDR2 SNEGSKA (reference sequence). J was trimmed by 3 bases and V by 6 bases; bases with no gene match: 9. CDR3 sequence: CSASRQGAGTDTQYF. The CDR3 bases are TGCAGTGCCTCAAGACAGGGGGCTGGGACAGATACGCAGTATTTT.

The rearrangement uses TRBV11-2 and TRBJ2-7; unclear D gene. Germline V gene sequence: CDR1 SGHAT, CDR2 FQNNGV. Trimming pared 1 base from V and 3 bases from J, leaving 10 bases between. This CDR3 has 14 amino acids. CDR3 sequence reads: CASSLVDKGYEQYF. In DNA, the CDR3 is TGTGCCAGCAGCTTAGTAGACAAGGGCTACGAGCAGTACTTC.

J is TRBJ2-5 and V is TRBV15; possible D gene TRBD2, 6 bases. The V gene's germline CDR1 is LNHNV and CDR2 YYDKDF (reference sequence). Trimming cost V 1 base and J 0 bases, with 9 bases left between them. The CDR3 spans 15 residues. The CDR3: CATSRGGGNQETQYF. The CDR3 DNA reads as TGTGCCACCAGCAGAGGTGGGGGGAACCAAGAGACCCAGTACTTC.

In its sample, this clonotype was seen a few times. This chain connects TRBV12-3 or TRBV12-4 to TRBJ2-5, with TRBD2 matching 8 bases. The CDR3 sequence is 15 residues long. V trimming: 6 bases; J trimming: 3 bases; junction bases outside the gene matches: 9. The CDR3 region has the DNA TGTGCCAGCAGCTCCGGGGGGGGTCGTAAAGAGACCCAGTACTTC. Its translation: CASSSGGGRKETQYF.

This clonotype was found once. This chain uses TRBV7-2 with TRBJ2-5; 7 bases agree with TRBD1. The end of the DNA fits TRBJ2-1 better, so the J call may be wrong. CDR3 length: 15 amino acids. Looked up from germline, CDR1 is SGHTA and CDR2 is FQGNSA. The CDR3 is CASSRGDSTQETQFF. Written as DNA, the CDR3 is TGTGCCAGCAGCAGAGGGGACAGTACCCAAGAGACCCAGTTCTTC.

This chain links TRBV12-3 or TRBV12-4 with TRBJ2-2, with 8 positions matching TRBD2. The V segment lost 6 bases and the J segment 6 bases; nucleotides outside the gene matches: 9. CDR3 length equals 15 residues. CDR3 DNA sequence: TGTGCCAGCAGCGGGGGGGGAGAAGTCGCCGGGGAGCTGTTTTTT. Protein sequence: CASSGGGEVAGELFF.

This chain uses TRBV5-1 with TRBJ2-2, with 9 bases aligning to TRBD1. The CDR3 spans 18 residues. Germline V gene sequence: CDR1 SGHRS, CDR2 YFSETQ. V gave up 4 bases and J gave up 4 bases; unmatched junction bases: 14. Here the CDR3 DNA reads TGCGCCAGCAGCACACTACCGGGACAGGGATTATCCACCGGGGAGCTGTTTTTT. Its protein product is CASSTLPGQGLSTGELFF.

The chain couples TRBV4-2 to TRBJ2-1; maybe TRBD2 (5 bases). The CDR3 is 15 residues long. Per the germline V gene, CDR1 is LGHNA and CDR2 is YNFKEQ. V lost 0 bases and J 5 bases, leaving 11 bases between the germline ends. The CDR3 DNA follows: TGTGCCAGCAGCCAAGATTGGGCTAGCAACAATGAGCAGTTCTTC. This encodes CASSQDWASNNEQFF.

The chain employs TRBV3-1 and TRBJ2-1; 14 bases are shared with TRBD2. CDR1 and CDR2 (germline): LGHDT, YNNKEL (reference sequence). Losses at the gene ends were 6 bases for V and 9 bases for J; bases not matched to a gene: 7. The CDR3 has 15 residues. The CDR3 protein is CASRQTSGGAPEQFF. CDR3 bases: TGTGCCAGCAGACAGACTAGCGGGGGGGCGCCTGAGCAGTTCTTC.

The chain's CDR3 is CSADGSGTTDTQYF. The CDR3 DNA follows: TGCAGTGCCGACGGTAGCGGGACCACAGATACGCAGTATTTT. The gene calls are TRBV20-1 and TRBJ2-3; 8 bases are shared with TRBD2. V lost 6 bases and J lost 2; bases outside the gene matches: 7. This CDR3 has 14 amino acids. Germline CDR1 DFQATT, CDR2 SNEGSKA (reference sequence).

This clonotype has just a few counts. The CDR3 bases are TGTGCCAGCAGTTTTCAGAGGGCTTCGGGTGAGCAGTTCTTC. This translates into CASSFQRASGEQFF. The chain is built from TRBV12-3 or TRBV12-4 and TRBJ2-1; weak D call: TRBD2 (5 bases). The CDR3 runs to 14 residues. V lost 3 bases to trimming and J lost 9 bases, with 15 bases between them.

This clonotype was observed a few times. The CDR3 DNA reads as TGCGCCAGCAGCTTGGCCCGGGGAACATCCTACGAGCAGTACTTC. This encodes CASSLARGTSYEQYF. The V call is TRBV5-1, the J call TRBJ2-7; the D gene is possibly TRBD2 (5 bases). The CDR3 is 15 amino acids. Germline CDR1 and CDR2: SGHRS and YFSETQ. V shed 0 bases and J shed 1 base, with 11 bases lying between them.

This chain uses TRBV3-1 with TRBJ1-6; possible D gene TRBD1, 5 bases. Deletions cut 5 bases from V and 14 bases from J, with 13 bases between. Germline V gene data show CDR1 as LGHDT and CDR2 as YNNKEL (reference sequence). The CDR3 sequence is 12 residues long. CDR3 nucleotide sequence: TGTGCCAGCAGCTCGGCAGGGACGGCCCTCCACTTT. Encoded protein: CASSSAGTALHF.

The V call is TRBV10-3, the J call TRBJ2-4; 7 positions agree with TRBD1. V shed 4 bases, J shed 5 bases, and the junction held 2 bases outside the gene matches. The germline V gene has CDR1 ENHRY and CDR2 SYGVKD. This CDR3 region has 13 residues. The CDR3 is CAISGTGENIQYF. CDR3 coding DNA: TGTGCCATCAGTGGGACAGGAGAAAACATTCAGTACTTC.

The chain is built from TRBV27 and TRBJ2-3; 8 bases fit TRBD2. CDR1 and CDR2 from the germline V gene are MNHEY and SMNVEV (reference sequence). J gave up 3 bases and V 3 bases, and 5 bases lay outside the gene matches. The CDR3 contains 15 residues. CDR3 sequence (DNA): TGTGCCAGCAGTTTCGGGAGGGAGAAAACAGATACGCAGTATTTT. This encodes CASSFGREKTDTQYF.

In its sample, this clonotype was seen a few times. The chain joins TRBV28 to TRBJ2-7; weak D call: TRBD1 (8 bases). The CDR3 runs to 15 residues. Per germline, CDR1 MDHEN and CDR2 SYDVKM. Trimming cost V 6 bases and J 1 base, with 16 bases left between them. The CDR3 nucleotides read TGTGCCAGCAGCAACCAACAGGGGGGGTCCTACGAGCAGTACTTC. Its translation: CASSNQQGGSYEQYF. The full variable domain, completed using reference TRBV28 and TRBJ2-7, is DVKVTQSSRYLVKRTGEKVFLECVQDMDHENMFWYRQDPGLGLRLIYFSYDVKMKEKGDIPEGYSVSREKKERFSLILESASTNQTSMYLCASSNQQGGSYEQYFGPGTRLTVT.

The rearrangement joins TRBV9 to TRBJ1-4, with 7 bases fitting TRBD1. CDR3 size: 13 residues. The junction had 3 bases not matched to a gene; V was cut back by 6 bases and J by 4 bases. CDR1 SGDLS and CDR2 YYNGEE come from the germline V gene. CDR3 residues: CASNRGGNEKLFF. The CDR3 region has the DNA TGTGCCAGCAACAGGGGTGGTAATGAAAAACTGTTTTTT.

CDR3 bases: TGTGCCAGCAGCCAAGATGCGGGACTAGCGGGGGACAATGAGCAGTTCTTC. This gives the protein CASSQDAGLAGDNEQFF. This sequence joins TRBV4-2 and TRBJ2-1; 14 bases fit TRBD2. This CDR3 has 17 residues. Germline V lookup: CDR1 LGHNA, CDR2 YNFKEQ. The junction had 3 bases not matched to a gene; V was cut back by 0 bases and J by 5 bases.

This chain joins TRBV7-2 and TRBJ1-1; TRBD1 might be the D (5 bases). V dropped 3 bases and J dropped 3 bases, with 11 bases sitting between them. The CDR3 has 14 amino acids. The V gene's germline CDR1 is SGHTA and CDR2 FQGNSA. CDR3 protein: CASSFRGRDTEAFF. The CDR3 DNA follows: TGTGCCAGCAGCTTTAGGGGTCGGGACACTGAAGCTTTCTTT. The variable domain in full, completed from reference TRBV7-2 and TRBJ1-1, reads GAGVSQSPSNKVTEKGKDVELRCDPISGHTALYWYRQSLGQGLEFLIYFQGNSAPDKSGLPSDRFSAERTGGSVSTLTIQRTQQEDSAVYLCASSFRGRDTEAFFGQGTRLTVV.

The CDR3 coding sequence is TGTGCCAGCAGCTTATCGCAGGAGTTGCGTGGGGAGACCCAGTACTTC. It specifies CASSLSQELRGETQYF. The chain joins TRBV7-9 to TRBJ2-5; no firm D call. Trimming left V 2 bases short and J 5 bases short, with 18 bases between. The CDR3 has 16 amino acids. Germline CDR1 and CDR2: SEHNR and FQNEAQ (reference sequence).

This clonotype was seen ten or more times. The CDR3 region has the DNA TGTGCCAGCAGCCCCGGAGCCTACGAGCAGTACTTC. This sequence encodes CASSPGAYEQYF. The V and J genes are TRBV28 and TRBJ2-7; D is ambiguous. Looked up from germline, CDR1 is MDHEN and CDR2 is SYDVKM. V was cut by 6 bases and J by 2 bases, with 8 bases left in between. The length of the CDR3 is 12 residues. The full variable domain, completed using reference TRBV28 and TRBJ2-7, is DVKVTQSSRYLVKRTGEKVFLECVQDMDHENMFWYRQDPGLGLRLIYFSYDVKMKEKGDIPEGYSVSREKKERFSLILESASTNQTSMYLCASSPGAYEQYFGPGTRLTVT.

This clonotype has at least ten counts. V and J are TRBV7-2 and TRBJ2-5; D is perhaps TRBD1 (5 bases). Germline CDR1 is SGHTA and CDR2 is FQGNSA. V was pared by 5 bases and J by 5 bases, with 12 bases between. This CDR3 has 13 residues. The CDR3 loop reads CASSRQGSETQYF. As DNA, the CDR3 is TGTGCCAGCAGCCGTCAGGGAAGCGAGACCCAGTACTTC.

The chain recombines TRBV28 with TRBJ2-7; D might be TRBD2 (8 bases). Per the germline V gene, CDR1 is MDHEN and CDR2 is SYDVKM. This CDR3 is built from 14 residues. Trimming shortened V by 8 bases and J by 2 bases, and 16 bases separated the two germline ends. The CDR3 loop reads CASSGGTAPYEQYF. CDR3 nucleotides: TGTGCCAGCTCGGGGGGGACAGCACCCTACGAGCAGTACTTC.